In its sample, the clone carrying this T cell receptor beta chain was seen a few times. Its target is unknown. This sample is drawn from a study of beta chain features in type 1 diabetes. Study summary: Similarity in age, gender and cell yields was seen between patients and healthy donors. Notes on the study in general: VDJ junctions from type 1 diabetes patients carried fewer insertions and larger deletions. For patients, the naive, central memory and Treg TCRB repertoires appeared more alike than for healthy donors.

The isolated RNA, all of it, was reverse transcribed, so expressed TCRB transcripts were what got sequenced. TCRdb's copy holds only in-frame clones and misses some; the assay was immunoSEQ multiplex PCR. The repertoire holds 330,000 or so clones, with 14% as singletons. Trimming took 1 base from V and 3 from J, leaving 11 bases between them. The CDR3 is made up of 14 amino acids. The germline V gene has CDR1 SGHDT and CDR2 YYEEEE. One heparinised blood draw, averaging roughly 120 mL, came from each donor. The source of this sequence is a man younger than 40 in good health. Sequencing was carried out using central memory CD4+ T cells from blood. V and J are TRBV5-6 and TRBJ2-7; D is possibly TRBD1 (5 bases). The CDR3: CASSLSGRNYEQYF. CDR3 DNA: TGTGCCAGCAGCTTGTCAGGGCGCAACTACGAGCAGTACTTC.